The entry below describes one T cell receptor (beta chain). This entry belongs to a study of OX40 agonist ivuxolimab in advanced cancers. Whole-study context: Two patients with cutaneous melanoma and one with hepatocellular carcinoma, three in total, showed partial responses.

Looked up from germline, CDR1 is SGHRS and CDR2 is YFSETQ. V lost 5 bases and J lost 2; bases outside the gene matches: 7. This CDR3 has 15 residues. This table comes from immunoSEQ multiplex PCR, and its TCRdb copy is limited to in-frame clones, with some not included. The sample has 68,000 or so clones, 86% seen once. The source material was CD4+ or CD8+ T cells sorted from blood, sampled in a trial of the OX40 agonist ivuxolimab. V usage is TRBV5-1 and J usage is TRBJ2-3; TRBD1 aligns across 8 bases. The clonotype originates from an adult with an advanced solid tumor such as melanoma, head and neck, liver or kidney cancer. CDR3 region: CASSPRQGTTDTQYF. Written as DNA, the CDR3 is TGCGCCAGCAGTCCTCGACAGGGGACCACAGATACGCAGTATTTT.